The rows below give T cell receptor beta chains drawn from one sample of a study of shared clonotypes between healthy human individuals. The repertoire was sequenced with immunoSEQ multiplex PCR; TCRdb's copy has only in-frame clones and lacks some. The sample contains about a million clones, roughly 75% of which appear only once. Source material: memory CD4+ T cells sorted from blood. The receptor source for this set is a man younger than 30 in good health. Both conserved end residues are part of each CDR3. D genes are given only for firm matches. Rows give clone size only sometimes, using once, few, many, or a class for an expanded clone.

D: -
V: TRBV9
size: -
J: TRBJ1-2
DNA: TGTGCCAGCAGCGAGGGCTATGGCTACACCTTC
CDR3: CASSEGYGYTF

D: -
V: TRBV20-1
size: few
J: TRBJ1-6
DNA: TGCAGTGCTAGGCCGGACAGAGACTACTTT
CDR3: CSARPDRDYF

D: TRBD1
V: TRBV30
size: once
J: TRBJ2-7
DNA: TGTGCCTGTACCGGGACAGGGGGACACGAGCAGTACTTC
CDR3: CACTGTGGHEQYF

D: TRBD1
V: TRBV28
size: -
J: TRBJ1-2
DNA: TGTGCCAGCAGTTTATTTTCCGACAGGGGAAGAGGCTACACCTTC
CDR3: CASSLFSDRGRGYTF

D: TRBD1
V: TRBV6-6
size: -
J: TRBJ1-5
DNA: TGTGCCAGCGTGACAGGGACAGGGAGAAATCAGCCCCAGCATTTT
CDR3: CASVTGTGRNQPQHF

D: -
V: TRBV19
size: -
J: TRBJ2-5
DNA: TGTGCCAGTAGCGGTACCTCGGTCTCGCTAGAGACCCAGTACTTC
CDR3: CASSGTSVSLETQYF

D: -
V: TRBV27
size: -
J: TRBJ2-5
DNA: TGTGCCAGCAGTTTAGGACAGGCGGGGGGGACCCAGTACTTC
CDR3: CASSLGQAGGTQYF

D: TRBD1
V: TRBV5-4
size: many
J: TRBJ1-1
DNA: TGTGCCAGCCGATCGGACAGGGGAATCGTGACTGAAGCTTTCTTT
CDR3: CASRSDRGIVTEAFF

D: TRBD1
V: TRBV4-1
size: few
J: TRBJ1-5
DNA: TGCGCCAGCAGCCTATCTACAGGGGACCGGAGTCAGCCCCAGCATTTT
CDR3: CASSLSTGDRSQPQHF

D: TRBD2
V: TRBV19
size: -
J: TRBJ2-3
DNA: TGTGCCAGTAGTTTTAGCGGGAGGGATACGCAGTATTTT
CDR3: CASSFSGRDTQYF

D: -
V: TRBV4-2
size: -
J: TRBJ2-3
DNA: TGTGCCAGCAGCCACCAAAAAGATACGCAGTATTTT
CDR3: CASSHQKDTQYF

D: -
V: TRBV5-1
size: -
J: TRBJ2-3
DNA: TGCGCCAGCAACACGGGGAGAGCTAGCACAGATACGCAGTATTTT
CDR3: CASNTGRASTDTQYF

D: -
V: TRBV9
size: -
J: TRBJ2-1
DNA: TGTGCCAGCAGCTTAAGGGCTGGCTCCTACAATGAGCAGTTCTTC
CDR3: CASSLRAGSYNEQFF

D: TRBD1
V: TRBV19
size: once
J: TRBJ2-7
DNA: TGTGCCAGTAGTTCAGACAGGGGTAGCTACGAGCAGTACTTC
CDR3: CASSSDRGSYEQYF

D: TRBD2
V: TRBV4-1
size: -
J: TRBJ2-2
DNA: TGCGCCAGCAGCCCAGGACTAGCGGGAGTAACCGGGGAGCTGTTTTTT
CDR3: CASSPGLAGVTGELFF

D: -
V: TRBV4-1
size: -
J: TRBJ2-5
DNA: TGCGCCAGTGAGAATCAAGAGACCCAGTACTTC
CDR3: CASENQETQYF

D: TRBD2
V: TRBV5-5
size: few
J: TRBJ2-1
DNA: TGTGCCAGCAGCTCGTTGGGTCCTAGCGGGAGAGGGCAGTTCTTC
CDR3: CASSSLGPSGRGQFF

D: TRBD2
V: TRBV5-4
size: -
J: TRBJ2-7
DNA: TGTGCCAGCGGGAGGGAGTACGAGCAGTACTTC
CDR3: CASGREYEQYF

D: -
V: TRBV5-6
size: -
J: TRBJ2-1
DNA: TGTGCCAGCAGCTGGCTCACCGGTACCTCCTACAATGAGCAGTTCTTC
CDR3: CASSWLTGTSYNEQFF

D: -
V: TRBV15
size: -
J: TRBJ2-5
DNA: TGTGCCACCAGCAGAGATTCAAGGGGTATACAAGAGACCCAGTACTTC
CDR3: CATSRDSRGIQETQYF

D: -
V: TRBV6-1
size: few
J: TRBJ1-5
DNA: TGTGCCAGCTCCACAGGGTCCAATCAGCCCCAGCATTTT
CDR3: CASSTGSNQPQHF

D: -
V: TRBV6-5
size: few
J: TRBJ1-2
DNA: TGTGCCAGCAGCTCTGACCGTTTTGGCTACACCTTC
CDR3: CASSSDRFGYTF

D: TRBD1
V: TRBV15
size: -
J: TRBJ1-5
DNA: TGTGCCACCAGCAGAGAGCAGGGGGCAAGGCAGCCCCAGCATTTT
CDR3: CATSREQGARQPQHF

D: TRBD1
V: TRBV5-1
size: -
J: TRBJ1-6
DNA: TGCGCCAGCAGCTGGGGGACAGGGACCCTTAATTCACCCCTCCACTTT
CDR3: CASSWGTGTLNSPLHF

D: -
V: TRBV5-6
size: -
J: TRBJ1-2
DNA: TGTGCCAGCAGCTTGGCCAACGGGGGGCACTATGGCTACACCTTC
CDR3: CASSLANGGHYGYTF

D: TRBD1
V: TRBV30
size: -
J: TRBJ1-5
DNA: TGTGCCGGGAAGGGACAGCCAGGGGGGCCCCAGCATTTT
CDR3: CAGKGQPGGPQHF

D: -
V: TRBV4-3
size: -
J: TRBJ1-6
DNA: TGCGCCAGCAGCCAAGATGCGGTACTCTATAATTCACCCCTCCACTTT
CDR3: CASSQDAVLYNSPLHF

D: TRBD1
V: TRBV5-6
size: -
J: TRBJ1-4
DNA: TGTGCCAGCAGCCCGAGAGGACAGGGGACGAGTAATGAAAAACTGTTTTTT
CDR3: CASSPRGQGTSNEKLFF

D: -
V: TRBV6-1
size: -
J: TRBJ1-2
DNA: TGTGCCAGTAGAGGGATTCGCTATGGCTACACCTTC
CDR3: CASRGIRYGYTF

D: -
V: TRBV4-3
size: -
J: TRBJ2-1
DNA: TGCGCCAGCAGCCAAGATATGTCCAGCGGGCCCTACAATGAGCAGTTCTTC
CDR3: CASSQDMSSGPYNEQFF

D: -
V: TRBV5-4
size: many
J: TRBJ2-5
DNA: TGTGCCAGCAGCTTGGTGCCAAGTAGGGCGGGACAAGAGACCCAGTACTTC
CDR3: CASSLVPSRAGQETQYF

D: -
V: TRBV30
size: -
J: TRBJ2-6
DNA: TGTGCCCAGGGACACCTTACTATATCTGGGGCCAACGTCCTGACTTTC
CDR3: CAQGHLTISGANVLTF

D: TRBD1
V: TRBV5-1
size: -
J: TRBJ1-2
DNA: TGCGCCAGCAGCTTTGACGGACAGGGCAATTCGTATGGCTACACCTTC
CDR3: CASSFDGQGNSYGYTF

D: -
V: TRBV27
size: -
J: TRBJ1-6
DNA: TGTGCCAGCAGTTTTCAGGGTAATTCACCCCTCCACTTT
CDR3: CASSFQGNSPLHF

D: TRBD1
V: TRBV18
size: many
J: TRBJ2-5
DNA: TGTGCCAGCCGGGACAGGGCCAATTCAGAGACCCAGTACTTC
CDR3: CASRDRANSETQYF

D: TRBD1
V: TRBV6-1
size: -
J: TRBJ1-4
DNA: TGTGCCAGCATTCTCAGGACAGGGGTTGGTGAAAAACTGTTTTTT
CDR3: CASILRTGVGEKLFF

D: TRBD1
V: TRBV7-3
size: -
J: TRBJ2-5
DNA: TGTGCCAGCAGCCCTGGGACAGGAGAGACCCAGTACTTC
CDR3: CASSPGTGETQYF

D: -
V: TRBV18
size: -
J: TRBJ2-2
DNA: TGTGCCAGCTCACTCCGGGGCACGAACACCGGGGAGCTGTTTTTT
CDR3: CASSLRGTNTGELFF

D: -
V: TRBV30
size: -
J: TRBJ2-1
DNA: TGTGCCTGGAACCGAAACTTAAACAATGAGCAGTTCTTC
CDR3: CAWNRNLNNEQFF

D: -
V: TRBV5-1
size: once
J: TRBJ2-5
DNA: TGCGCCAGCAGCCTGAGGGGGGGCCGAGAGACCCAGTACTTC
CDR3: CASSLRGGRETQYF

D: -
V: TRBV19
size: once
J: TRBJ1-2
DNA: TGTGCCAGTAGCCCAACAGGCTTGGGCTACACCTTC
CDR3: CASSPTGLGYTF

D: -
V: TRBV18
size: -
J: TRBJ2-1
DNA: TGTGCCAGCTCCCTTAACATCGACAAAGAGCAGTTCTTC
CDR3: CASSLNIDKEQFF

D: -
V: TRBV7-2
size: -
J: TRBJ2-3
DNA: TGTGCCAGCAGCTACAGCACAGATACGCAGTATTTT
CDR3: CASSYSTDTQYF

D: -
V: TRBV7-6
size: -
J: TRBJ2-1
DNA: TGTGCCAGCAGCTTAGCGGGATCAAACGTAAATCGGAGGAACAATGAGCAGTTCTTC
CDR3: CASSLAGSNVNRRNNEQFF

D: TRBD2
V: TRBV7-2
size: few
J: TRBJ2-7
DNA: TGTGCCAGCAGCTTAGCCCGGACTAGCGGGGCGGCAGGAGAGCAGTACTTC
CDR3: CASSLARTSGAAGEQYF

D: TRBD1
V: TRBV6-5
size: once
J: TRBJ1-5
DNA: TGTGCCAGCAGACGGACAGGGTCGGGCGATCAGCCCCAGCATTTT
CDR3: CASRRTGSGDQPQHF

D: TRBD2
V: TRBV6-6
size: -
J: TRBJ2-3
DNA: TGTGCCAGCAGTTACGTAGCGGGAGCGACAGATACGCAGTATTTT
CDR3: CASSYVAGATDTQYF

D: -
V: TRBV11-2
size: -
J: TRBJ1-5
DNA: TGTGCCAGCAGCTTAGGACCGAACAATCAGCCCCAGCATTTT
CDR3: CASSLGPNNQPQHF

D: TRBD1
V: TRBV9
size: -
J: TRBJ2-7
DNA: TGTGCCAGCAGCGCACAGACAGGGGGACCCTACGAGCAGTACTTC
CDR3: CASSAQTGGPYEQYF

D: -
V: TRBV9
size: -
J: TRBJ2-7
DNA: TGTGCCAGCAGCGCCACAGGGAGGGAGGGCTACGAGCAGTACTTC
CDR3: CASSATGREGYEQYF

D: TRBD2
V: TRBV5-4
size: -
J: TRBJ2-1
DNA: TGTGCCAGCAGCCCCACTAGCGGGGGTTACAATGAGCAGTTCTTC
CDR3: CASSPTSGGYNEQFF

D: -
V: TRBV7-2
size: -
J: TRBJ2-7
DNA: TGTGCCAGCAGCCGTGAGGGCTGGCGTGACTACGAGCAGTACTTC
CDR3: CASSREGWRDYEQYF

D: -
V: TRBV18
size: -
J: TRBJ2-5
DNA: TGTGCCAGCTCACCAGGGCCAGAGACCCAGTACTTC
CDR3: CASSPGPETQYF

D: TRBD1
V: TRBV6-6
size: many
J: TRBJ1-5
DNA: TGTGCCAGCAGAGGACAGGGGAATCAGCCCCAGCATTTT
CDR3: CASRGQGNQPQHF

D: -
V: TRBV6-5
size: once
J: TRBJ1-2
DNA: TGTGCCAGCAGATTCTCTTTAGAAGCTAACTATGGCTACACCTTC
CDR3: CASRFSLEANYGYTF

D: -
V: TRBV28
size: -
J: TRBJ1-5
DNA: TGTGCCAGCAGGTTTCGAGGCCAGCCCCAGCATTTT
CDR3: CASRFRGQPQHF

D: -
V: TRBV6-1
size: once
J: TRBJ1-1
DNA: TGTGCCAGCAGTGAGATACAGGGAAGAGCTTTCTTT
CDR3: CASSEIQGRAFF

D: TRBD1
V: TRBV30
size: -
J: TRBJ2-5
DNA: TGTGCCTGGGCGGGACAGGGCAAAGGTGGGCAGTACTTC
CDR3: CAWAGQGKGGQYF

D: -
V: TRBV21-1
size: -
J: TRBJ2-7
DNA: TGTGCCAGCAGCAAAGCCCGAAAACTAGTGGACTCCTACGAGCAGTACTTC
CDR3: CASSKARKLVDSYEQYF